One sample yielded the 30 T cell receptor beta chains listed below, sequenced in a study of blood T cell repertoires in COVID-19. Produced via immunoSEQ multiplex PCR; TCRdb's table is partial and in-frame only. The table has about 260,000 clones, around 89% seen once. Input material: peripheral blood. The origin of the receptors is a middle-aged woman with acute or convalescent COVID-19.

The V gene is TRBV2, the J gene TRBJ1-1; tentative D call: TRBD1 (6 bases). The V end lost 9 bases, the J end lost 1 base, and 9 bases lay between the germline ends. Germline V gene data show CDR1 as SNHLY and CDR2 as FYNNEI. CDR3 length equals 12 residues. The CDR3 sequence is CASQQGNTEAFF. The CDR3 coding sequence is TGTGCCAGTCAACAGGGGAACACTGAAGCTTTCTTT.

CDR3 residues: CASSKAGALAGYTF. The CDR3 coding sequence is TGTGCCAGTAGTAAGGCTGGAGCCTTAGCTGGCTACACCTTC. V is TRBV19 and J is TRBJ1-2; no clear D. Germline loops: CDR1 LNHDA, CDR2 SQIVND (reference sequence). This CDR3 is built from 14 residues. The V gene lost 4 bases and the J gene lost 7 bases, with 16 bases spanning the gap.

The J gene is TRBJ2-3, the V gene TRBV24-1, with 10 bases lining up with TRBD2. Germline V CDR1 and CDR2: KGHDR, SFDVKD. This CDR3 contains 16 residues. The V and J ends lost 3 bases and 4 bases, in that order; junction bases with no gene match: 6. In DNA, the CDR3 is TGTGCCACCAGTGATCTTCGACTAGCGGGTGCAGATACGCAGTATTTT. Its protein product is CATSDLRLAGADTQYF.

J is TRBJ1-1 and V is TRBV11-3, with D maybe TRBD1 (6 bases). Looked up from germline, CDR1 is SGHNT and CDR2 is YENEEA. CDR3 length: 13 amino acids. Trimming left V 3 bases short and J 7 bases short, with 12 bases between. CDR3 in amino acids: CASSLGTLSEAFF. The CDR3 nucleotides read TGTGCCAGCAGCTTGGGGACATTGAGTGAAGCTTTCTTT.

The sample holds a few counts of this clone. The rearrangement links TRBV24-1 to TRBJ1-2; D is possibly TRBD1 (5 bases). The CDR3 covers 15 residues. Germline CDR1 KGHDR, CDR2 SFDVKD. V gave up 5 bases and J gave up 3 bases, with 15 bases separating them. The CDR3, as DNA: TGTGCCACCAGTGCTGGCCAGGGATTATACTATGGCTACACCTTC. It codes for CATSAGQGLYYGYTF.

The chain uses TRBV7-2 and TRBJ1-6, with D possibly being TRBD1 (5 bases). The V and J ends lost 1 base and 13 bases respectively, with 14 bases between them. The CDR3 consists of 14 residues. Germline V gives CDR1 SGHTA, CDR2 FQGNSA. The CDR3 bases are TGTGCCAGCAGCTTAGTTCAGGGATGGGTCCCCCTCCACTTT. Protein: CASSLVQGWVPLHF.

Points on this clone: The identical CDR3 is also encoded by other nucleotide sequences in the sample. This chain connects TRBV5-1 to TRBJ2-7, with D perhaps matching TRBD1 or TRBD2 (5 bases each). CDR3 length: 15 amino acids. V was trimmed by 4 bases and J by 0 bases, leaving 14 bases between them. The germline V gene encodes CDR1 SGHRS and CDR2 YFSETQ. DNA of the CDR3: TGCGCCAGCAGCCTGGGGGTGACAGACTCCTACGAGCAGTACGTC. Its protein product is CASSLGVTDSYEQYV.

The chain combines TRBV15 with TRBJ1-2; possible D gene TRBD1, 5 bases. V was shortened by 0 bases and J by 4 bases, with 15 bases between the two germline ends. This CDR3 has 16 amino acids. The germline V gene has CDR1 LNHNV and CDR2 YYDKDF (reference sequence). The CDR3: CATSRDSGTALYGYTF. DNA for the CDR3: TGTGCCACCAGCAGAGATAGCGGGACGGCCCTCTATGGCTACACCTTC.

The chain is built from TRBV19 and TRBJ2-1; TRBD2 matches 12 bases. V lost 5 bases to trimming and J lost 4 bases; unmatched junction nucleotides: 6. The germline V gene has CDR1 LNHDA and CDR2 SQIVND (reference sequence). The CDR3 runs to 16 residues. CDR3 sequence (DNA): TGTGCCAGTAGTCCGGCTAGCGGGGGGGTGTACAATGAGCAGTTCTTC. It encodes CASSPASGGVYNEQFF.

The chain uses TRBV5-6 and TRBJ1-4; D is undetermined. The CDR3 totals 12 residues. The V gene's germline CDR1 is SGHDT and CDR2 YYEEEE. The V end lost 2 bases, the J end lost 8 bases, and 7 bases lay between the germline ends. This CDR3 is CASSLNEEKLFF. The DNA for the CDR3 is TGTGCCAGCAGCTTAAACGAGGAAAAACTGTTTTTT. Based on the CDR3 plus reference TRBV5-6 and TRBJ1-4, the full variable domain is DAGVTQSPTHLIKTRGQQVTLRCSPKSGHDTVSWYQQALGQGPQFIFQYYEEEERQRGNFPDRFSGHQFPNYSSELNVNALLLGDSALYLCASSLNEEKLFFGSGTQLSVL.

The gene calls are TRBV6-5 and TRBJ2-7; D might be TRBD2 (7 bases). The V end lost 9 bases, the J end lost 0 bases, and 12 bases lay between the germline ends. The CDR3 is 13 residues long. Germline V gene data show CDR1 as MNHEY and CDR2 as SVGAGI. The CDR3 DNA sequence: TGTGCCAGTGAAGGGGGGGTCTCCTACGAGCAGTACGTC. It translates to CASEGGVSYEQYV.

The chain links TRBV6-5 to TRBJ2-1, with D perhaps matching TRBD1 (5 bases). V was trimmed by 8 bases and J by 6 bases, leaving 11 bases between them. Germline V gene lookup returns CDR1 MNHEY and CDR2 SVGAGI. The CDR3 contains 12 residues. In DNA form, the CDR3 reads TGTGCCAGCGCCCGGACACCCAATGAGCAGTTCTTC. It codes for CASARTPNEQFF.

The J gene is TRBJ1-1, the V gene TRBV7-9; 9 bases line up with TRBD1. Germline lookup yields CDR1 SEHNR and CDR2 FQNEAQ (reference sequence). With 3 bases clipped from V and 0 bases from J, the junction kept 8 bases outside the gene matches. This CDR3 is built from 17 residues. The DNA for the CDR3 is TGTGCCAGCAGCTTGTGGACAGGGGTATTCATGAACACTGAAGCTTTCTTT. Its protein product is CASSLWTGVFMNTEAFF.

V gene TRBV18 combines with J gene TRBJ2-1; a possible D gene is TRBD2 (5 bases). Germline-derived CDR1 and CDR2 are KGHSH and LQKENI. V was shortened by 3 bases and J by 7 bases, with 7 bases between the two germline ends. The CDR3 contains 12 residues. The CDR3 nucleotides read TGTGCCAGCTCACCCCAGCGGAATGAGCAGTTCTTC. Amino acid sequence: CASSPQRNEQFF.

The V call is TRBV4-1, the J call TRBJ1-6; 10 bases line up with TRBD1. Germline V gene lookup returns CDR1 MGHRA and CDR2 YSYEKL. The length of the CDR3 is 18 residues. V was clipped by 3 bases and J by 10 bases; unmatched bases: 15. CDR3 DNA: TGCGCCAGCAGCCATCCTCCTTTTCTGACAGGGGGCGGCTCACCCCTCCACTTT. Translated: CASSHPPFLTGGGSPLHF.

The J gene is TRBJ2-4, the V gene TRBV5-1; no reliable D call. CDR1 is SGHRS, CDR2 YFSETQ, per germline. The CDR3 runs 16 residues. The V end lost 0 bases, the J end lost 0 bases, and 10 bases lay between the germline ends. The CDR3 nucleotides read TGCGCCAGCAGCTTGGAGATGACTCTAGCCAAAAACATTCAGTACTTC. Translated: CASSLEMTLAKNIQYF. The complete variable domain, with remaining parts taken from reference TRBV5-1 and TRBJ2-4, reads KAGVTQTPRYLIKTRGQQVTLSCSPISGHRSVSWYQQTPGQGLQFLFEYFSETQRNKGNFPGRFSGRQFSNSRSEMNVSTLELGDSALYLCASSLEMTLAKNIQYFGAGTRLSVL.

This sequence joins TRBV11-2 and TRBJ1-2, with 8 bases identical to TRBD1. The CDR3 has 15 residues. The J segment lost 5 bases and the V segment lost 5 bases, leaving 10 bases of the junction unmatched. The germline V gene has CDR1 SGHAT and CDR2 FQNNGV. CDR3 nucleotide sequence: TGTGCCAGCAGCGCAGTCAGGGGGCATCGTTATGGCTACACCTTC. Residues: CASSAVRGHRYGYTF.

The chain uses TRBV11-2 and TRBJ1-2, with 7 bases matching TRBD1. The CDR3 covers 11 residues. Germline CDR1 reads SGHAT; CDR2 reads FQNNGV. Trimming cost V 8 bases and J 8 bases; bases outside gene matches: 5. CDR3 sequence: CASGRGAGYTF. CDR3 coding DNA: TGTGCCAGCGGCAGGGGGGCGGGCTACACCTTC.

This clone was found a few times. The CDR3 DNA reads TGTGCCAGCAGCCCGTTTAGCTCCTACAATGAGCAGTTCTTC. Encoded protein: CASSPFSSYNEQFF. The rearrangement links TRBV9 to TRBJ2-1; D not certain. The CDR3 contains 14 residues. The germline V and J ends were trimmed by 4 bases and 0 bases, with 8 bases remaining between them. The germline V gene encodes CDR1 SGDLS and CDR2 YYNGEE.

The CDR3 protein is CASSQVVTRRETQYF. The CDR3 bases are TGTGCCAGCAGCCAAGTGGTCACCCGCAGGGAGACCCAGTACTTC. The chain recombines TRBV3-1 (or the pseudogene TRBV3-2) with TRBJ2-5; no clear D. The CDR3 is 15 amino acids. Germline V gene lookup returns CDR1 LGHDT and CDR2 YNNKEL (reference sequence). V lost 1 base and J lost 5, with 14 bases in between.

V is TRBV30 and J is TRBJ1-1, with D unresolved. Trimming took off 3 bases at V and 2 bases at J, with 10 bases between the two ends. Per germline, CDR1 GTSNPN and CDR2 SVGIG (reference sequence). The CDR3 is 13 residues long. The CDR3 DNA follows: TGTGCCTGGAGCCCCGGTCTTAACACTGAAGCTTTCTTT. It is translated as CAWSPGLNTEAFF.

The rearrangement uses TRBV3-1 (or the pseudogene TRBV3-2) and TRBJ1-2, with D maybe TRBD1 (5 bases). Germline V lookup: CDR1 LGHDT, CDR2 YNNKEL (reference sequence). The germline V and J ends were trimmed by 0 bases and 1 base, with 9 bases remaining between them. The CDR3 is 15 residues long. For the CDR3, the DNA is TGTGCCAGCAGCCAAGATTCGGGGGGTAACTATGGCTACACCTTC. Its protein is CASSQDSGGNYGYTF.

The chain links TRBV29-1 to TRBJ1-5; 7 positions agree with TRBD1. The length of the CDR3 is 14 residues. The germline CDR1 and CDR2 sequences are SQVTM and ANQGSEA. V lost 6 bases, J lost 2 bases, and 7 bases stayed unmatched. The CDR3, as DNA: TGCAGCGTCCAAACAGGGGACGGCAATCAGCCCCAGCATTTT. Protein: CSVQTGDGNQPQHF.

Here the CDR3 reads CASSLGRRTGELFF. DNA for the CDR3: TGTGCCAGCAGCTTGGGGAGAAGGACCGGGGAGCTGTTTTTT. The genes are TRBV7-8 and TRBJ2-2, with D perhaps TRBD2 (5 bases). Germline CDR1 SGHVS, CDR2 FQNEAQ. V dropped 3 bases and J dropped 5 bases, with 10 bases sitting between them. The CDR3 runs 14 residues. Full variable domain (rest looked up from reference TRBV7-8 and TRBJ2-2): GAGVSQSPRYKVAKRGQDVALRCDPISGHVSLFWYQQALGQGPEFLTYFQNEAQLDKSGLPSDRFFAERPEGSVSTLKIQRTQQEDSAVYLCASSLGRRTGELFFGEGSRLTVL.

V is TRBV28 and J is TRBJ2-3; no clear D gene. The length of the CDR3 is 12 residues. The V gene's germline CDR1 is MDHEN and CDR2 SYDVKM. V was clipped by 7 bases and J by 5 bases, with 10 bases between them. CDR3 in amino acids: CASTPSVDTQYF. The CDR3 nucleotides read TGTGCCAGCACCCCCAGCGTAGATACGCAGTATTTT.

The chain joins TRBV10-2 to TRBJ2-3, with D tentatively TRBD2 (5 bases). This CDR3 spans 17 amino acids. In germline, CDR1 is WSHSY, CDR2 SAAADI. Trimming stripped 2 bases from V and 1 base from J, with 16 bases between. CDR3 coding DNA: TGCGCCAGCAGTGAGACTCGAAACCTAGCAGGCACAGATACGCAGTATTTT. Encoded protein: CASSETRNLAGTDTQYF.

The genes are TRBV27 and TRBJ1-3; the match to TRBD1 covers 9 bases. The CDR3 contains 18 residues. J lost 0 bases, V lost 2 bases, and 8 bases had no gene match. Germline lookup yields CDR1 MNHEY and CDR2 SMNVEV (reference sequence). The CDR3 DNA sequence: TGTGCCAGCAGTTTAACAGGGGGCCTATGGACCTCTGGAAACACCATATATTTT. Residues: CASSLTGGLWTSGNTIYF.

The V call is TRBV30, the J call TRBJ2-1; 8 nucleotides line up with TRBD2. The CDR3 sequence is 16 residues long. Germline V lookup: CDR1 GTSNPN, CDR2 SVGIG (reference sequence). V was pared by 1 base and J by 0 bases, with 5 bases of the junction left unmatched. CDR3 DNA sequence: TGTGCCTGGAGTGACCCGGGGGGGAGCTCCTACAATGAGCAGTTCTTC. It specifies CAWSDPGGSSYNEQFF.

This clone was counted once. The chain couples TRBV9 to TRBJ1-2, with 8 bases matching TRBD1. This CDR3 comprises 16 residues. Germline V gene sequence: CDR1 SGDLS, CDR2 YYNGEE. V shed 3 bases and J 5 bases; nucleotides not matched to a gene: 12. The CDR3 sequence: CASSGTKTGVGYGYTF. In DNA form, the CDR3 reads TGTGCCAGCAGCGGAACCAAGACAGGGGTGGGATATGGCTACACCTTC.

The chain joins TRBV19 to TRBJ2-3, with TRBD2 matching 7 bases. The V gene end was trimmed by 8 bases and the J gene end by 8 bases; junction bases not matched to a gene: 19. Germline V lookup: CDR1 LNHDA, CDR2 SQIVND (reference sequence). This CDR3 is 16 amino acids long. The CDR3 nucleotides are TGTGCCAGTGCGGTCCAAGCGGGGTTCCAGCCCGGTACGCAGTATTTT. Protein sequence: CASAVQAGFQPGTQYF.